The rows below give T cell receptor beta chains drawn from one sample of a study of CXCR3-negative and CXCR3-positive naive CD8 T cells. No DNA is given; TCRdb re-called the 5' RACE reads and lists each CDR3 protein once. This table holds some 150,000 distinct CDR3 sequences. Specimen: naive CXCR3+ CD8+ T cells from blood. Source of these receptors: a human donor in good health. Some clones in this sample may be carry-over from other donors' samples. The CDR3 runs from the conserved cysteine through the conserved F or W.

TRBJ1-1,TRBV14,CASSQAPARQANTEAFF
TRBJ2-5,TRBV29-1,CSVEDSGIQETQYF
TRBJ2-5,TRBV7-9,CASSLWLAEGVETQYF
TRBJ2-3,TRBV10-3,CAIRGLAGLSTQYF
TRBJ2-7,TRBV28,CASSPRDGGIYEQYF
TRBJ2-1,TRBV5-5,CASSSEGSPYFEQFF
TRBJ1-1,TRBV4-2,CASSQDRQGAIGNTEAFF
TRBJ2-1,TRBV29-1,CSVELQSYNEQFF
TRBJ1-3,TRBV11-1,CASSSLRTVSGNTIYF
TRBJ1-2,TRBV6-2/TRBV6-3,CASSYGYGYTF
TRBJ2-1,TRBV12-5,CASALGGGNEQFF
TRBJ2-2,TRBV9,CASSVSGGAAGELFF
TRBJ2-7,TRBV6-6,CASGQALSYEQYF
TRBJ2-3,TRBV9,CASSVAVLAGGRTDTQYF
TRBJ2-1,TRBV14,CASSQVRAAYNEQFF
TRBJ2-5,TRBV25-1,CASSRTETLQETQYF
TRBJ2-5,TRBV6-6,CASRGGETQYF
TRBJ2-1,TRBV11-2,CASSESSMGGPYEQFF
TRBJ1-1,TRBV7-2,CASSLAGQPEAFF
TRBJ2-3,TRBV28,CASSLTGYTDTQYF
TRBJ2-1,TRBV27,CASSLTSGLYNEQFF
TRBJ2-7,TRBV29-1,CSVMGQASNYEQYF
TRBJ1-4,TRBV12-3/TRBV12-4,CASSPSPDRGTTNEKLFF
TRBJ2-3,TRBV12-3/TRBV12-4,CASTSRTGASTDTQYF
TRBJ1-1,TRBV5-1,CASSHHYTGMNTEAFF
TRBJ2-2,TRBV7-9,CASSSISGRKDTGELFF
TRBJ1-5,TRBV20-1,CSAREKTGGLQPQHF
TRBJ2-6,TRBV9,CASSVSGANVLTF
TRBJ2-2,TRBV20-1,CSASRAVDGELFF
TRBJ2-5,TRBV4-3,CASSSLLLGQETQYF
TRBJ2-1,TRBV14,CASSQDRVGFYNEQFF
TRBJ2-7,TRBV21-1,CASIDRDRSPYEQYF
TRBJ2-1,TRBV5-1,CASTLRDRGTDEQFF
TRBJ2-1,TRBV13,CASSSADRGNEQFF
TRBJ2-4,TRBV2,CASSYSGYLGPENIQYF
TRBJ2-2,TRBV12-3/TRBV12-4,CASSFGLAANTGELFF
TRBJ2-1,TRBV13,CASSLGTSEYNEQFF
TRBJ2-7,TRBV15,CATSPSGTAYEQYF
TRBJ2-5,TRBV12-3/TRBV12-4,CASTSSHGLAEETQYF
TRBJ1-2,TRBV6-5,CASSYGGQGAGYTF
TRBJ1-1,TRBV6-2/TRBV6-3,CASSYSREGWDTEAFF
TRBJ1-1,TRBV27,CASSLLGGENTEAFF
TRBJ2-7,TRBV11-3,CASSFGASYEQYF
TRBJ2-7,TRBV29-1,CSVEGGGYEQYF
TRBJ2-1,TRBV7-9,CASSLMVGEQFF